This T cell receptor (beta chain) was identified during a study of CD8+ T cells in alopecia areata. V lost 3 bases, J lost 8 bases, and 8 bases stayed unmatched. The germline gives CDR1 KGHSH, CDR2 LQKENI. The CDR3 sequence is 16 residues long. The authors extracted RNA and reverse transcribed it into cDNA as the sequencing template. Profiling relied on immunoSEQ multiplex PCR, and the TCRdb table lists in-frame clones only, not all of them. The table has 95,000 to 120,000 clones, 45% to 60% seen once; the top ten hold 23%. The genes are TRBV18 and TRBJ2-1, with 12 bases that match TRBD1. This TCR derives from a human donor with alopecia areata. The sequenced sample consisted of NKG2D-low CD8+ T cells sorted from blood. CDR3 region: CASSPPGTGGFDEQFF. Here the CDR3 DNA reads TGTGCCAGCTCACCTCCCGGGACAGGGGGCTTCGATGAGCAGTTCTTC.